The present T cell receptor (beta chain) was sequenced within a study of blood T cell repertoires in COVID-19. Study at large: PBMCs, B-cell-depleted T cells, or T cells were the source of the cDNA or gDNA that made up the material.

This clone was recorded a few times. Methods used by the authors: Cell counts per sample came from amplifying reference gene primers. TCRdb keeps only in-frame clones here, not all; method: immunoSEQ multiplex PCR. V, J and clone size are those of that table, while D and trimming were read from the DNA. This sample carries about 370,000 clones, around 90% of them seen once, and the ten largest clones take approximately 3%. This CDR3 is built from 13 residues. CDR1 LGHDT and CDR2 YNNKEL come from the germline V gene (reference sequence). Unmatched junction bases numbered 8, after V lost 6 bases and J lost 9 bases.

Sequencing used peripheral blood. The V call is TRBV3-1 (or the pseudogene TRBV3-2), the J call TRBJ1-1, with TRBD1 identical over 9 bases. This receptor was taken from a woman aged 25-40 years with COVID-19, enrolled during active disease. CDR3 region: CASRGTGRRQAFF. The CDR3, as DNA: TGTGCCAGCAGGGGGACAGGGAGACGGCAAGCTTTCTTT.